Sequencing of this TCR beta chain was carried out in a study of Graves' ophthalmopathy and Graves' hyperthyroidism. As the template, RNA transcripts were used to amplify TCR beta CDR3 regions. The workflow started with a first-round RT-PCR run with HTBI primers and then moved on to a second-round multiplex PCR. TCRdb called the multiplex PCR reads again in MiXCR, with one record for every CDR3 protein. The sample holds 680,000 or so distinct CDR3 sequences; about a fifth are singletons and the top ten take about 6.6%. Over 18 months of follow-up, stable hyperthyroidism required that no ophthalmopathy appear. The diagnosis was founded upon clinical symptoms, serum thyroxine, TRAb, thyroid ultrasound and orbital computed tomography. Study observations and caveats: The study's model predicted ophthalmopathy progression at 70% to 71% sensitivity and 72% to 85% specificity.

This clonotype came up a few times. Its antigen is not identified. The ends were cut back, 6 bases at V and 0 bases at J, with 8 bases in the middle. The CDR3 contains 13 residues. This chain uses TRBV12-3 or TRBV12-4 with TRBJ2-5; the D is unclear. What was sequenced was peripheral blood. The clonotype originates from a woman aged 18 to 35 with stable Graves' hyperthyroidism. Some clones in this sample may be carry-over from other donors' samples. CDR3 in amino acids: CASSGIYQETQYF. DNA of the CDR3: TGTGCCAGCAGCGGAATCTACCAAGAGACCCAGTACTTC.